The present TCR beta chain was sequenced within a study of T-cell memory formation after mild COVID-19. About the study: Most TCR clusters belonged to a single donor.

The CDR3 sequence is 15 residues long. Looked up from germline, CDR1 is MNHEY and CDR2 is SVGEGT. The V end lost 0 bases, the J end lost 8 bases, and 16 bases lay between the germline ends. This clonotype was found once. Its target is not known. TCRdb fed the 5' RACE reads into MiXCR, producing one record per CDR3 protein. The data show 150,000 or so distinct CDR3 sequences, 25% to 40% seen once. General observations from the study: There were some responding clones in pre-infection memory, which suggested that cross-reactive memory had joined. Second-wave clones peaking on day 37 lacked confirmed SARS-CoV-2 specificity.

The sequence derives from an adult woman who had mild COVID-19 (a few samples of this study predate the infection). Cell type and time point are not known. The chain uses TRBV6-2 or TRBV6-3 and TRBJ1-2; D unclear. Sequences were obtained from PBMCs or a T cell subset sorted from them (not recorded which). The CDR3 protein is CASSYSGQRVGGYTF. The CDR3 DNA reads as TGTGCCAGCAGTTACTCCGGGCAGCGAGTAGGCGGCTACACCTTC.